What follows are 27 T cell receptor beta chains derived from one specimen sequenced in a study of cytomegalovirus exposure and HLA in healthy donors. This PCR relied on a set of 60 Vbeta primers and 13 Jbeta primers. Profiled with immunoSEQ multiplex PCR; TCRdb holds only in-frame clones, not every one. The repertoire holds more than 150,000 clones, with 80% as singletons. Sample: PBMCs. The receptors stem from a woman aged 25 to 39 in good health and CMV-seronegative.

CDR3 amino acids: CATSSGGSETQYF. The CDR3 DNA is TGTGCCACCAGCAGCGGGGGGTCAGAGACCCAGTACTTC. The rearrangement uses TRBV15 and TRBJ2-5; 7 nucleotides agree with TRBD2. Germline V gene lookup returns CDR1 LNHNV and CDR2 YYDKDF (reference sequence). The CDR3 extends over 13 amino acids. Trimming at V came to 3 bases and at J to 4 bases, leaving 2 bases not matched to a gene.

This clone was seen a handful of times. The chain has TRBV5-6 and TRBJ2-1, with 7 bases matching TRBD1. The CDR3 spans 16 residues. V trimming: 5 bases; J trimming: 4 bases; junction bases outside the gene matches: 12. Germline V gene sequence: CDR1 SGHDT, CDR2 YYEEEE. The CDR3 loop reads CASSPRGRRVYNEQFF. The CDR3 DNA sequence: TGTGCCAGCAGTCCTAGGGGGCGGCGGGTGTACAATGAGCAGTTCTTC.

CDR3 region: CASSFQTGTNTEAFF. Here the CDR3 DNA reads TGTGCCAGCAGCTTCCAGACAGGCACGAACACTGAAGCTTTCTTT. This chain connects TRBV5-8 to TRBJ1-1; D possibly corresponds to TRBD1 (6 bases). Germline V gene sequence: CDR1 SGHTS, CDR2 YDEGEE. Trimming took off 2 bases at V and 1 base at J, with 12 bases between the two ends. The CDR3 is 15 amino acids.

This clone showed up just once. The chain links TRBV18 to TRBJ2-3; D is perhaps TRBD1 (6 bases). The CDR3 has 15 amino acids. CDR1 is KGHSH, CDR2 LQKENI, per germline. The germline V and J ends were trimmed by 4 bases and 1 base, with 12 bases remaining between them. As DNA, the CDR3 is TGTGCCAGCTCACTAAACAGGGTAGGCACAGATACGCAGTATTTT. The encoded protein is CASSLNRVGTDTQYF.

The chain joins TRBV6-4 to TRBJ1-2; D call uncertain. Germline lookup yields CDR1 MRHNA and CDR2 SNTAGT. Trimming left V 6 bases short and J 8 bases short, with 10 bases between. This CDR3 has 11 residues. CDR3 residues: CASRGPWGYTF. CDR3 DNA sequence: TGTGCCAGCAGGGGCCCTTGGGGCTACACCTTC.

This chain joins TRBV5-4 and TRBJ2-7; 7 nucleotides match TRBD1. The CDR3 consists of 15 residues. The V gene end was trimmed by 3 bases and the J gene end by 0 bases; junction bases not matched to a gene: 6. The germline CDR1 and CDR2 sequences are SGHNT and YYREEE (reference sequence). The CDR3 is CASSSPGQSSYEQYF. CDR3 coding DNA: TGTGCCAGCAGCTCCCCGGGACAGAGCTCCTACGAGCAGTACTTC.

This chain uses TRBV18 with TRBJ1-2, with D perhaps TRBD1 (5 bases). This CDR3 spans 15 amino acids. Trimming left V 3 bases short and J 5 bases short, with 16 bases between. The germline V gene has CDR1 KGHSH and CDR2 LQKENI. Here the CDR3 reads CASSPDISKGYGYTF. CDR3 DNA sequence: TGTGCCAGCTCACCTGACATCTCAAAGGGGTATGGCTACACCTTC.

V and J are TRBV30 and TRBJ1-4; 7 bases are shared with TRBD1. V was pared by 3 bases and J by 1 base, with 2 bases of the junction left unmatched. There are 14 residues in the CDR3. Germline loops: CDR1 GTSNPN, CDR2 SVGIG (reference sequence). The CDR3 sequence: CAWRNRGTNEKLFF. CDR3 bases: TGTGCCTGGAGAAACAGGGGAACTAATGAAAAACTGTTTTTT.

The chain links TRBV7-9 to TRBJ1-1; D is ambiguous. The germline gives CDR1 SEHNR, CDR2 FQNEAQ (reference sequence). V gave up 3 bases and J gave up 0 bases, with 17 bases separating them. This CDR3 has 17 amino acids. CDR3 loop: CASSLFPGGIMNTEAFF. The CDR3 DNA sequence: TGTGCCAGCAGCTTGTTTCCGGGAGGAATCATGAACACTGAAGCTTTCTTT.

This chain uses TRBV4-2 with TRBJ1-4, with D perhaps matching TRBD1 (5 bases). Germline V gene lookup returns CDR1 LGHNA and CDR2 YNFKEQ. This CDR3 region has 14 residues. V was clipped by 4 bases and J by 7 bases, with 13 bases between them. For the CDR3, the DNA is TGTGCCAGCAGCCCAGACGGGGGGGGTGAAAAACTGTTTTTT. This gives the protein CASSPDGGGEKLFF.

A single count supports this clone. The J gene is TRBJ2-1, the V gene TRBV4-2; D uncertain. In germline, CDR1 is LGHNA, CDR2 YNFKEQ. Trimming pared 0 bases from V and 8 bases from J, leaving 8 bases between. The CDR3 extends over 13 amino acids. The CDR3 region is CASSQEGGYEQFF. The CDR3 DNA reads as TGTGCCAGCAGCCAAGAAGGCGGCTATGAGCAGTTCTTC.

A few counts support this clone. The CDR3 nucleotides read TGTGCCAGCAGTTACGACGGGGCCTACGAGCAGTACTTC. It specifies CASSYDGAYEQYF. The genes are TRBV6-5 and TRBJ2-7; D may be TRBD2 (5 bases). Deletions cut 2 bases from V and 2 bases from J, with 7 bases between. The CDR3 runs 13 residues. Germline-derived CDR1 and CDR2 are MNHEY and SVGAGI.

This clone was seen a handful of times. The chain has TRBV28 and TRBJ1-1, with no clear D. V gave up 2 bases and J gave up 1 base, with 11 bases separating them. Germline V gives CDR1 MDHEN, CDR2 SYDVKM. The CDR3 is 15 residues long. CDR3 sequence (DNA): TGTGCCAGCAGTTTAAGTCGGAGCGGGAACACTGAAGCTTTCTTT. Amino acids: CASSLSRSGNTEAFF.

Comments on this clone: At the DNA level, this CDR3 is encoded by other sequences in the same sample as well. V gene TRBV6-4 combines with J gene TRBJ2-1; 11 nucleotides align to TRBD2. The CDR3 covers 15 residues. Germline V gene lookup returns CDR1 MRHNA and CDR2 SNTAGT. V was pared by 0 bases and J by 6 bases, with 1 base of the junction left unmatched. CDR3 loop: CASSDSSGGANEQFF. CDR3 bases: TGTGCCAGCAGTGACTCTAGCGGGGGGGCCAATGAGCAGTTCTTC.

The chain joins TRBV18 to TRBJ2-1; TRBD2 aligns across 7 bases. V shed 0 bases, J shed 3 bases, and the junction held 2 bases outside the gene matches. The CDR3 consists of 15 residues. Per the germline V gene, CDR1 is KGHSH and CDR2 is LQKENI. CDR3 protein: CASSPPGEGYNEQFF. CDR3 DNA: TGTGCCAGCTCACCACCAGGGGAGGGCTACAATGAGCAGTTCTTC.

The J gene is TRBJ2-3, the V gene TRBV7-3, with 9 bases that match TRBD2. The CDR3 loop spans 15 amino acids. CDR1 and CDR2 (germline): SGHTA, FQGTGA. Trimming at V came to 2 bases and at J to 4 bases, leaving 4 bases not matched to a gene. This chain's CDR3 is CASSLRGGGADTQYF. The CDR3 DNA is TGTGCCAGCAGCTTACGAGGCGGGGGGGCAGATACGCAGTATTTT.

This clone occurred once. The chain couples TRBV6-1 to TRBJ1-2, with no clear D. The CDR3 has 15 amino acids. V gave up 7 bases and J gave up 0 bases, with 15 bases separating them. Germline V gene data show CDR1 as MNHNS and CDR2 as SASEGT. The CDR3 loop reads CASIPSGLTNYGYTF. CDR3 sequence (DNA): TGTGCCAGCATTCCCAGCGGACTCACTAACTATGGCTACACCTTC.

The CDR3 DNA reads TGTGCCAGCAGTTTCACAGGGGTGGTCACCGGGGAGCTGTTTTTT. Its translation: CASSFTGVVTGELFF. The chain recombines TRBV5-4 with TRBJ2-2; 7 nucleotides line up with TRBD1. Germline V gene sequence: CDR1 SGHNT, CDR2 YYREEE (reference sequence). This CDR3 contains 15 residues. V was clipped by 5 bases and J by 4 bases; unmatched bases: 8.

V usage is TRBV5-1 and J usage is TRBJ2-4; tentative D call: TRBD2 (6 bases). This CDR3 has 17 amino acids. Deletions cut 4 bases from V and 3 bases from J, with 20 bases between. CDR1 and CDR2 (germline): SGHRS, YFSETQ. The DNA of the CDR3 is TGCGCCAGCAGCCCGGAGGCTTTAGCGGTAGGCAAAAACATTCAGTACTTC. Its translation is CASSPEALAVGKNIQYF.

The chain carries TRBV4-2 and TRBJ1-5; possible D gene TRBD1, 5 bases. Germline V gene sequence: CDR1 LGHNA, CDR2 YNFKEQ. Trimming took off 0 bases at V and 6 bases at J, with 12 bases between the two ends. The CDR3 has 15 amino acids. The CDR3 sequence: CASSQDFRVPQPQHF. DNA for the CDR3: TGTGCCAGCAGCCAAGATTTCAGGGTACCTCAGCCCCAGCATTTT.

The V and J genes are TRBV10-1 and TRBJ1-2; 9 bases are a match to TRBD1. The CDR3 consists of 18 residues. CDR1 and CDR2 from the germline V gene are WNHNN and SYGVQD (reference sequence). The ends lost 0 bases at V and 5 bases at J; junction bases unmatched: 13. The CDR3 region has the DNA TGCGCCAGCAGTGAGTCCGGCGGGACAGGGCGGAAGGTTTATGGCTACACCTTC. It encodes CASSESGGTGRKVYGYTF.

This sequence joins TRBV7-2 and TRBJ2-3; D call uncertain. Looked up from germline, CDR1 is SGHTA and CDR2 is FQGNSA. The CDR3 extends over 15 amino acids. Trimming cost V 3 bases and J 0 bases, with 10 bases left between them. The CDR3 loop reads CASSFALTSTDTQYF. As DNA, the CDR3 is TGTGCCAGCAGCTTCGCTCTGACTAGCACAGATACGCAGTATTTT.

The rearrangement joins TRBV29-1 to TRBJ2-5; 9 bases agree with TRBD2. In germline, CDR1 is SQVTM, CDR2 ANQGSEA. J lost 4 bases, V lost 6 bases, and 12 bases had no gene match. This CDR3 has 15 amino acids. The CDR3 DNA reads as TGCAGCGTGCTATTGCGGGGGGGCCTAGGAGAGACCCAGTACTTC. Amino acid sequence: CSVLLRGGLGETQYF.

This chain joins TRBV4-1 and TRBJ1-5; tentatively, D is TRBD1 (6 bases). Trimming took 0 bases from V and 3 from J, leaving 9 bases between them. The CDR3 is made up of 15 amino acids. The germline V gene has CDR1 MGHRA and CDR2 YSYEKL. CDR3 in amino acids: CASSQEQGYNQPQHF. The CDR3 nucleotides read TGCGCCAGCAGCCAAGAACAGGGATACAATCAGCCCCAGCATTTT.

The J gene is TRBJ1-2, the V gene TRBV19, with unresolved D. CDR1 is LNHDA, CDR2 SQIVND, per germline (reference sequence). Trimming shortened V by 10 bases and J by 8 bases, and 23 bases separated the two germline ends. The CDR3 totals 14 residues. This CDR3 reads CATTNLGGFQGYTF. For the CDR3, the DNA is TGTGCCACCACAAACTTGGGAGGGTTTCAAGGCTACACCTTC.

CDR3 nucleotide sequence: TGTGCCAGCAGTGCCGTAGGGGTTGGATCCTATAATTCACCCCTCCACTTT. This gives the protein CASSAVGVGSYNSPLHF. V and J are TRBV6-4 and TRBJ1-6; D perhaps matches TRBD1 (5 bases). V was clipped by 4 bases and J by 1 base, with 14 bases between them. In germline, CDR1 is MRHNA, CDR2 SNTAGT. This CDR3 contains 17 residues.

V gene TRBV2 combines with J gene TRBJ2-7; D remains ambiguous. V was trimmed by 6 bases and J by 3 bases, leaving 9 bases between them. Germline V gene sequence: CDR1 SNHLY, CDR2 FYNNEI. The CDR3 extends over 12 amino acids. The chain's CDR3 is CASSGLSYEQYF. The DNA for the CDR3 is TGTGCCAGCAGCGGTCTTAGCTACGAGCAGTACTTC.